Listed below are T cell receptor beta chains from one sample, sequenced in a study of T cell repertoires in cytomegalovirus infection. MiXCR, applied by TCRdb to the reads, yields one record per CDR3 protein. The data contain more than 250,000 distinct CDR3 sequences, roughly 25% of them singletons. Their recognized antigens are unknown. The source material was cultured PBMCs, sampled from culture after CMV antigen stimulation. The receptors here all came from a human donor in good health (CMV status not recorded). Some clones in this sample may be carry-over from other donors' samples. The CDR3 runs from the conserved cysteine through the conserved F or W. Fields, in order: J gene, V gene, D gene, clone size, CDR3 protein, CDR3 DNA. The D gene is left open where the match is weak. Clone size, where shown, is once, few, many, or a class for clones that have expanded.

j_call: TRBJ2-3
v_call: TRBV5-1
d_call: -
clone_size: few
cdr3_aa: CASSLTGVGTDTQYF
cdr3_nt: TGCGCCAGCAGTCTCACGGGAGTCGGCACAGATACGCAGTATTTT

j_call: TRBJ2-1
v_call: TRBV6-6
d_call: TRBD1
clone_size: few
cdr3_aa: CAAGGTGILNEQFF
cdr3_nt: TGTGCAGCCGGCGGGACAGGGATTCTGAATGAGCAGTTCTTC

j_call: TRBJ1-2
v_call: TRBV4-3
d_call: -
clone_size: -
cdr3_aa: CASSQDPSGSYGYTF
cdr3_nt: TGCGCCAGCAGCCAAGATCCAAGTGGGAGCTATGGCTACACCTTC

j_call: TRBJ1-3
v_call: TRBV5-4
d_call: -
clone_size: few
cdr3_aa: CASSLGRTVGNTIYF
cdr3_nt: TGTGCCAGCAGCTTGGGCAGGACAGTTGGAAACACCATATATTTT

j_call: TRBJ1-6
v_call: TRBV7-3
d_call: TRBD1
clone_size: few
cdr3_aa: CASSLDRDYSPLHF
cdr3_nt: TGTGCCAGCAGCTTAGACAGGGACTATTCACCCCTCCACTTT

j_call: TRBJ1-1
v_call: TRBV5-6
d_call: -
clone_size: -
cdr3_aa: CASSLAGEGRGLLSEAFF
cdr3_nt: TGTGCCAGCAGCTTGGCCGGGGAAGGCAGGGGTCTATTATCTGAAGCTTTCTTT

j_call: TRBJ2-1
v_call: TRBV18
d_call: -
clone_size: -
cdr3_aa: CASSRDKGKNEQFF
cdr3_nt: TGTGCCAGCTCACGGGACAAGGGCAAAAATGAGCAGTTCTTC

j_call: TRBJ2-2
v_call: TRBV11-2
d_call: -
clone_size: -
cdr3_aa: CASSFQSTGELFF
cdr3_nt: TGTGCCAGCAGCTTCCAATCGACCGGGGAGCTGTTTTTT

j_call: TRBJ2-1
v_call: TRBV12-5
d_call: -
clone_size: -
cdr3_aa: CASEGIGGGRNYEQFF
cdr3_nt: TGTGCTAGTGAGGGTATCGGAGGGGGCCGGAATTATGAGCAGTTCTTC

j_call: TRBJ2-7
v_call: TRBV27
d_call: -
clone_size: -
cdr3_aa: CASSSWTGSYEQYF
cdr3_nt: TGTGCCAGCAGTTCCTGGACGGGCTCCTACGAGCAGTACTTC

j_call: TRBJ2-1
v_call: TRBV5-4
d_call: TRBD2
clone_size: few
cdr3_aa: CASSPPGLADYNEQFF
cdr3_nt: TGTGCCAGCAGCCCCCCGGGACTAGCGGACTACAATGAGCAGTTCTTC

j_call: TRBJ2-3
v_call: TRBV27
d_call: -
clone_size: few
cdr3_aa: CASSQAGGRTDTQYF
cdr3_nt: TGTGCCAGCAGCCAAGCAGGAGGGCGGACAGATACGCAGTATTTT

j_call: TRBJ2-1
v_call: TRBV7-9
d_call: -
clone_size: -
cdr3_aa: CASSQQGSRPQFF
cdr3_nt: TGTGCCAGCAGTCAACAGGGAAGCCGGCCCCAGTTCTTC

j_call: TRBJ2-7
v_call: TRBV20-1
d_call: TRBD2
clone_size: -
cdr3_aa: CSARTSGRLLYEQYF
cdr3_nt: TGCAGTGCTAGGACTAGCGGGAGGCTTCTCTACGAGCAGTACTTC